The 5 T cell receptor beta chains below come from one sample, sequenced in a study of cytomegalovirus exposure and HLA in healthy donors. This PCR relied on a set of 60 Vbeta primers and 13 Jbeta primers. Sequenced by immunoSEQ multiplex PCR; TCRdb stores in-frame clones only, minus some. The table records about 160,000 clones, under 90% of them present only once. Sequencing was carried out using PBMCs. These TCRs come from a man in his thirties or forties in good health and CMV-seronegative.

This chain uses TRBV2 with TRBJ2-7, with TRBD1 matching over 8 bases. The CDR3 has 14 amino acids. V lost 6 bases to trimming and J lost 5 bases; unmatched junction nucleotides: 9. The V gene's germline CDR1 is SNHLY and CDR2 FYNNEI. Here the CDR3 reads CASSPGQGKDEQYF. The CDR3, as DNA: TGTGCCAGCAGCCCCGGACAGGGAAAGGACGAGCAGTACTTC. The whole variable domain, remainder taken from reference TRBV2 and TRBJ2-7, is EPEVTQTPSHQVTQMGQEVILRCVPISNHLYFYWYRQILGQKVEFLVSFYNNEISEKSEIFDDQFSVERPDGSNFTLKIRSTKLEDSAMYFCASSPGQGKDEQYFGPGTRLTVT.

A single count supports this clone. The chain is built from TRBV5-5 and TRBJ2-7; maybe TRBD1 (6 bases). CDR1 SGHKS and CDR2 YYEKEE come from the germline V gene (reference sequence). The V end was cut by 7 bases, the J end by 0 bases, with 11 bases between. This CDR3 has 13 amino acids. For the CDR3, the DNA is TGTGCCAGCGGGGGCGGTTACTCCTACGAGCAGTACTTC. Translated, it gives CASGGGYSYEQYF.

The gene calls are TRBV28 and TRBJ1-1, with 8 bases that match TRBD1. The ends lost 6 bases at V and 11 bases at J; junction bases unmatched: 11. The length of the CDR3 is 13 residues. Germline loops: CDR1 MDHEN, CDR2 SYDVKM. This CDR3 reads CASSLWTGNSAFF. DNA for the CDR3: TGTGCCAGCAGCCTGTGGACAGGGAATTCCGCTTTCTTT.

This clone was recorded a few times. This chain links TRBV2 with TRBJ2-1, with TRBD2 identical over 12 bases. This CDR3 has 13 amino acids. Trimming took 10 bases from V and 5 from J; bases not matched to a gene: 3. Germline V gene lookup returns CDR1 SNHLY and CDR2 FYNNEI. The CDR3 coding sequence is TGTGCCACCCTAGCGGGAGGGGACAATGAGCAGTTCTTC. It translates to CATLAGGDNEQFF.

This clone was counted a few times. This CDR3 is CASSARPGHYEQYF. CDR3 sequence (DNA): TGTGCCAGCAGCGCTCGACCGGGACACTACGAGCAGTACTTC. This chain links TRBV9 with TRBJ2-7, with D possibly being TRBD1 (6 bases). The CDR3 is made up of 14 amino acids. Trimming left V 3 bases short and J 3 bases short, with 13 bases between. The V gene's germline CDR1 is SGDLS and CDR2 YYNGEE.